This T cell receptor (beta chain) comes out of a study of cytomegalovirus exposure and HLA in healthy donors. Germline V gene lookup returns CDR1 SGHRS and CDR2 YFSETQ. The CDR3 is 15 amino acids. With 2 bases removed from V and 1 base from J, the gap between germline ends came to 12 bases. General observations from the study: Researchers reported that a few CMV-associated chains were confirmed in vitro as CMV antigen-specific. The study flagged fewer than 200 TCR beta chains as cytomegalovirus-associated.

The data were produced by immunoSEQ multiplex PCR, yet TCRdb's version contains in-frame clones alone and is incomplete. The sample lists 250,000 to 400,000 clones; 70% to 90% were seen once. A word on this clone: Its target is unknown.

The TCR sequence derives from a man younger than 40 in good health and CMV-seronegative. What was sequenced was PBMCs. The J gene is TRBJ1-1, the V gene TRBV5-1; D possibly corresponds to TRBD1 (5 bases). The CDR3 loop reads CASSFQTDRNTEAFF. CDR3 coding DNA: TGCGCCAGCAGCTTCCAGACAGATCGGAACACTGAAGCTTTCTTT.